One and the same sample provided the 11 T cell receptor beta chains below, sequenced in a study of neoadjuvant anti-PD-1 for oral cavity cancer. The assay was immunoSEQ multiplex PCR, and TCRdb's table has in-frame clones only and misses some. This table holds approximately 15,000 clones, around 69% found once. Sample: PBMCs, taken before nivolumab (anti-PD-1) treatment. The receptors originated from a person between 40 and 85 years old with oral cavity squamous cell carcinoma.

V usage is TRBV4-2 and J usage is TRBJ2-3; the D gene is possibly TRBD2 (5 bases). Trimming stripped 1 base from V and 3 bases from J, with 14 bases between. Germline lookup yields CDR1 LGHNA and CDR2 YNFKEQ. The CDR3 contains 16 residues. The CDR3 DNA reads as TGTGCCAGCAGCCAAGGAAACCTCGGGAAAACAGATACGCAGTATTTT. Its translation: CASSQGNLGKTDTQYF.

This chain links TRBV20-1 with TRBJ1-2; maybe TRBD1 (5 bases). Germline CDR1 reads DFQATT; CDR2 reads SNEGSKA (reference sequence). This CDR3 spans 11 amino acids. The V gene lost 3 bases and the J gene lost 7 bases, with 9 bases spanning the gap. In nucleotides, the CDR3 is TGCAGTGCTAGGTGGGGGGTTGGCTACACCTTC. Protein sequence: CSARWGVGYTF.

The V and J genes are TRBV6-1 and TRBJ2-7; a weak D match, TRBD2 (7 bases). From germline, CDR1 is MNHNS and CDR2 SASEGT. The CDR3 is made up of 16 amino acids. V was clipped by 0 bases and J by 5 bases, with 17 bases between them. This chain's CDR3 is CASSEALGGQGNEQYF. CDR3 DNA sequence: TGTGCCAGCAGTGAAGCGCTGGGGGGGCAGGGCAACGAGCAGTACTTC.

V gene TRBV19 combines with J gene TRBJ1-2; 8 bases match TRBD1. Germline lookup yields CDR1 LNHDA and CDR2 SQIVND (reference sequence). With 7 bases clipped from V and 1 base from J, the junction kept 8 bases outside the gene matches. The CDR3 sequence is 15 residues long. As DNA, the CDR3 is TGTGCCAGTACGCCTGGGACAGGAATTAACTATGGCTACACCTTC. This encodes CASTPGTGINYGYTF.

This chain connects TRBV15 to TRBJ2-5; TRBD2 might be the D (5 bases). Trimming took off 5 bases at V and 4 bases at J, with 20 bases between the two ends. CDR1 and CDR2 from the germline V gene are LNHNV and YYDKDF (reference sequence). This CDR3 region has 16 residues. CDR3 amino acids: CATSGPAYEAGETQYF. In DNA, the CDR3 is TGTGCCACCAGCGGGCCTGCTTACGAGGCGGGAGAGACCCAGTACTTC.

This clone was recorded once. J is TRBJ2-5 and V is TRBV5-5, with a weak D call TRBD2 (6 bases). The germline CDR1 and CDR2 sequences are SGHKS and YYEKEE (reference sequence). The CDR3 sequence is 17 residues long. Trimming pared 4 bases from V and 2 bases from J, leaving 21 bases between. This CDR3 is CASSPRPPTGEQETQYF. The DNA of the CDR3 is TGTGCCAGCAGCCCGCGGCCCCCCACGGGGGAACAAGAGACCCAGTACTTC.

This clone was found a few times. J is TRBJ1-1 and V is TRBV6-5; 7 bases match TRBD1. J lost 5 bases, V lost 6 bases, and 9 bases had no gene match. The CDR3 is made up of 14 amino acids. Germline CDR1 reads MNHEY; CDR2 reads SVGAGI. The CDR3 loop is CASSLWDSGTEAFF. CDR3 nucleotide sequence: TGTGCCAGCAGCTTGTGGGACAGCGGGACTGAAGCTTTCTTT.

This chain links TRBV27 with TRBJ2-3, with 12 bases fitting TRBD2. V shed 5 bases and J 2 bases; nucleotides not matched to a gene: 14. Germline CDR1 reads MNHEY; CDR2 reads SMNVEV (reference sequence). The CDR3 extends over 19 amino acids. The CDR3 reads CASSLLLAGGSPATDTQYF. The DNA for the CDR3 is TGTGCCAGCAGTCTCCTACTAGCGGGGGGTTCTCCCGCCACAGATACGCAGTATTTT.

The chain is built from TRBV10-3 and TRBJ2-7, with D possibly being TRBD1 or TRBD2 (5 bases each). Trimming left V 0 bases short and J 6 bases short, with 15 bases between. Germline-derived CDR1 and CDR2 are ENHRY and SYGVKD. The CDR3 sequence is 15 residues long. CDR3 nucleotides: TGTGCCATCAGTGAGTCCGGGGCGCGAAGGGCCGAGCAGTACTTC. Translated, it gives CAISESGARRAEQYF.

The rearrangement joins TRBV25-1 to TRBJ1-2; D is perhaps TRBD1 (5 bases). Between the trimmed V and J ends, which lost 3 bases and 0 bases, there was a span of 8 bases. CDR1 is MGHDK and CDR2 is SYGVNS in the germline V gene. The CDR3 extends over 14 amino acids. Written as DNA, the CDR3 is TGTGCCAGCAGTGAGCAGGGTTCTAACTATGGCTACACCTTC. As protein: CASSEQGSNYGYTF.

The chain has TRBV6-5 and TRBJ1-2; D remains unclear. Trimming removed 6 bases at V and 8 bases at J, with 19 bases between. The CDR3 totals 14 residues. The germline V gene has CDR1 MNHEY and CDR2 SVGAGI. As DNA, the CDR3 is TGTGCCAGCAGCTTGGGAGGGTCCGGGGTAGGCTACACCTTC. As protein: CASSLGGSGVGYTF.